Reported below is one T cell receptor (beta chain). Its antigen is unidentified. A multiplex PCR was run with 60 Vbeta primers and 13 Jbeta primers. Profiling relied on immunoSEQ multiplex PCR, and the TCRdb table lists in-frame clones only, not all of them. The sample holds some 150,000 clones, roughly 84% seen once. Germline trimming cut 4 bases from V and 0 bases from J; bases unmatched to any gene: 12. The germline V gene has CDR1 SGHRS and CDR2 YFSETQ. There are 19 residues in the CDR3. The data stem from a study of cytomegalovirus exposure and HLA in healthy donors. General study results and limits: Owing to their indistinguishability, certain V segments, notably TRBV6-2 and TRBV6-3, were excluded. An Asian-associated ancestry cluster reportedly showed fewer N-insertions than the roughly 700-donor mean in a later analysis. Earlier results showed most TCR beta V segments being productive about 87% or about 30% of the time. Overall, approximately 180 TCR beta chains were annotated as cytomegalovirus-associated.

The rearrangement joins TRBV5-1 to TRBJ2-7; 14 nucleotides line up with TRBD2. The sequencing input was PBMCs. This sequence originates from a woman under 30 in good health and CMV-seronegative. CDR3 residues: CASSPPTGTSGGYSYEQYF. In nucleotides, the CDR3 is TGCGCCAGCAGCCCCCCTACAGGGACTAGCGGGGGATACTCCTACGAGCAGTACTTC.